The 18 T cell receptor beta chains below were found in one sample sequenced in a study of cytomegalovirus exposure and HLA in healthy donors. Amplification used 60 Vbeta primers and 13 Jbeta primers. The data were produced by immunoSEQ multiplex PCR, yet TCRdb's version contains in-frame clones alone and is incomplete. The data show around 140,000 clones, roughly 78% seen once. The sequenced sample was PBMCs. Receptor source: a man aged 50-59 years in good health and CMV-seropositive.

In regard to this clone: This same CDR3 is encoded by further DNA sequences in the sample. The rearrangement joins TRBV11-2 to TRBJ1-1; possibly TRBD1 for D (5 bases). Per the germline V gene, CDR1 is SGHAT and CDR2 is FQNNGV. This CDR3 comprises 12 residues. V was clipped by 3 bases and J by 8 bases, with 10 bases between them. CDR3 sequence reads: CASSFKGLEAFF. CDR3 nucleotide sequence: TGTGCCAGCAGCTTTAAGGGGTTGGAAGCTTTCTTT.

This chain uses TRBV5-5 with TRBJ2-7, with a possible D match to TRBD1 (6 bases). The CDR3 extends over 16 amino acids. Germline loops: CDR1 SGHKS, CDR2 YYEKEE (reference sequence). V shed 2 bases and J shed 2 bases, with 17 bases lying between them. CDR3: CASSFTSDSRAYEQYF. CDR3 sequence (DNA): TGTGCCAGCAGCTTTACCTCGGACAGTCGTGCCTACGAGCAGTACTTC.

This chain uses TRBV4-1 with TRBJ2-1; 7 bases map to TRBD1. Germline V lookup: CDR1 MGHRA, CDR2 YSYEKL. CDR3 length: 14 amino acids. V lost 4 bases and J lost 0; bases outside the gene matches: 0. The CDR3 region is CASSPGGSYNEQFF. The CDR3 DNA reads TGCGCCAGCAGCCCAGGGGGCTCCTACAATGAGCAGTTCTTC.

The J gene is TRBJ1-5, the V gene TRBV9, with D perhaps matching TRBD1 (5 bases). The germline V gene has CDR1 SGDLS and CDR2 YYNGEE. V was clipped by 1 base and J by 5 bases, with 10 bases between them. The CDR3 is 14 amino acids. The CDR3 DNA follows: TGTGCCAGCAGCGTAAGAGGAGGGGATCAGCCCCAGCATTTT. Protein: CASSVRGGDQPQHF.

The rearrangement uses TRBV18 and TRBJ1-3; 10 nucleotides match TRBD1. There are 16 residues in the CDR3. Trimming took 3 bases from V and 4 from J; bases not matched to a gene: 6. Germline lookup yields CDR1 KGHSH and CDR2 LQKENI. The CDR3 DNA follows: TGTGCCAGCTCACCCGGACAGGGGGTGTACGGAAACACCATATATTTT. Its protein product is CASSPGQGVYGNTIYF.

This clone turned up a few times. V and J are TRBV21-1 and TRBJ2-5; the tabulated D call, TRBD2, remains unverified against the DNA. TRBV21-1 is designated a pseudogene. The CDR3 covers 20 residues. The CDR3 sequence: CASSKVGKPGLAGRQETQYF. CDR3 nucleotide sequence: TGTGCCAGCAGCAAAGTAGGTAAACCGGGACTAGCGGGGCGCCAAGAGACCCAGTACTTC.

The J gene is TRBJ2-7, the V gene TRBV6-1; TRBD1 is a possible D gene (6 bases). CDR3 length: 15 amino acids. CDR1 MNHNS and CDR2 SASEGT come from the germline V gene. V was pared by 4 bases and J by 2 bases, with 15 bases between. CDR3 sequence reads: CASSGDGTPPYEQYF. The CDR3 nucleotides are TGTGCCAGCAGTGGGGACGGGACACCTCCCTACGAGCAGTACTTC.

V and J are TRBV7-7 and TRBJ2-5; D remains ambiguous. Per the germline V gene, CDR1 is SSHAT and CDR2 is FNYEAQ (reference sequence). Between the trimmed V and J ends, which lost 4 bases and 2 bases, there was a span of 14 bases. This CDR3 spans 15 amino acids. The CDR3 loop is CASSSAPGVQETQYF. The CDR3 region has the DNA TGTGCCAGCAGCTCCGCCCCGGGTGTACAAGAGACCCAGTACTTC.

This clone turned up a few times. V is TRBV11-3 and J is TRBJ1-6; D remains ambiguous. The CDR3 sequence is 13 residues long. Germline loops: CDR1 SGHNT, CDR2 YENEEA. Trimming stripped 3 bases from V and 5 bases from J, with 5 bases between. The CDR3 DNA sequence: TGTGCCAGCAGCTTTGGAGATAATTCACCCCTCCACTTT. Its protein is CASSFGDNSPLHF.

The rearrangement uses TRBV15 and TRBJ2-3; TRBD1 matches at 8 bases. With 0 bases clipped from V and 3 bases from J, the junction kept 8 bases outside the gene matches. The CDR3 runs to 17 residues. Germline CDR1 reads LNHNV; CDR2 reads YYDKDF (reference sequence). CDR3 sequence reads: CATSRDTTGVRTDTQYF. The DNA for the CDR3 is TGTGCCACCAGCAGAGACACGACAGGGGTTAGGACAGATACGCAGTATTTT.

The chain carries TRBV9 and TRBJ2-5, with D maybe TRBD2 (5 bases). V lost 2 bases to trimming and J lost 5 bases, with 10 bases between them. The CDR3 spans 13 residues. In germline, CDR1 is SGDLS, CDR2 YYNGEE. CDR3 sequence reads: CASSVSGWETQYF. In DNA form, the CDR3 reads TGTGCCAGCAGCGTTTCGGGGTGGGAGACCCAGTACTTC.

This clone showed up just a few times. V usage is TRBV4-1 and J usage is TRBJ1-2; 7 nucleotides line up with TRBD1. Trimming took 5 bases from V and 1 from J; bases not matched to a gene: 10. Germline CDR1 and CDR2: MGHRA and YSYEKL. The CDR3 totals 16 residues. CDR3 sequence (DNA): TGCGCCAGCAGCTCAAGACAGGGCTCGGGTAACTATGGCTACACCTTC. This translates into CASSSRQGSGNYGYTF.

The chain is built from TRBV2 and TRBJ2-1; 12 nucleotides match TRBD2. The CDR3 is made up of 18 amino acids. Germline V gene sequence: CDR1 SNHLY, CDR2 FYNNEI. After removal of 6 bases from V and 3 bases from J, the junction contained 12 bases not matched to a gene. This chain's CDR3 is CASSTYPGLAGIYNEQFF. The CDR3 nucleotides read TGTGCCAGCAGCACTTACCCCGGACTAGCGGGGATCTACAATGAGCAGTTCTTC.

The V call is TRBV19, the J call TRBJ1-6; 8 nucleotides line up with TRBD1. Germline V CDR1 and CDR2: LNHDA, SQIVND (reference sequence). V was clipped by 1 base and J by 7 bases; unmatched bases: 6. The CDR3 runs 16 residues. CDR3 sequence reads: CASSIAGTGPNSPLHF. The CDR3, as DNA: TGTGCCAGTAGTATAGCAGGGACAGGACCCAATTCACCCCTCCACTTT.

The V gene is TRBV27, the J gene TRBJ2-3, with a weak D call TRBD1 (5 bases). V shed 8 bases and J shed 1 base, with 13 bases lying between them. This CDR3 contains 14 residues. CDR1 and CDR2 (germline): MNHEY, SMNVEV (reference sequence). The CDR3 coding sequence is TGTGCCAGCTCCAAACAGGCCCGCACAGATACGCAGTATTTT. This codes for CASSKQARTDTQYF.

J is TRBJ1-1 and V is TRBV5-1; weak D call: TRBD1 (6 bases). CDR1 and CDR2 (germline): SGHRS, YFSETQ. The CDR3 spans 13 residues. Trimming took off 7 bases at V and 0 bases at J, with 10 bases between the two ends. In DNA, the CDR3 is TGCGCCAGCTACAGGACAGTGAACACTGAAGCTTTCTTT. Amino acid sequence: CASYRTVNTEAFF.

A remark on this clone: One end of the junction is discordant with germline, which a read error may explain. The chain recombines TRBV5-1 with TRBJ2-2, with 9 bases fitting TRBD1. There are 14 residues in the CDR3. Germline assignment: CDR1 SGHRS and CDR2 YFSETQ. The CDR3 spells CASILGQGTGELFF. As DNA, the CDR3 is TGCGCCAGCATCTTGGGACAGGGCACCGGGGAGCTGTTTTTT.

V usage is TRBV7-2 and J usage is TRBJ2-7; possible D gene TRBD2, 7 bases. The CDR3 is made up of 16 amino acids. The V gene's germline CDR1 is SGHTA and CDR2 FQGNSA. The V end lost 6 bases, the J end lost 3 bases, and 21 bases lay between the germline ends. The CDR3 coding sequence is TGTGCCAGCAGTCGCGGGTGGGGGCGGGGGAACTACGAGCAGTACTTC. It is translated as CASSRGWGRGNYEQYF. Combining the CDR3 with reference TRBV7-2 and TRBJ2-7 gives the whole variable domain GAGVSQSPSNKVTEKGKDVELRCDPISGHTALYWYRQSLGQGLEFLIYFQGNSAPDKSGLPSDRFSAERTGGSVSTLTIQRTQQEDSAVYLCASSRGWGRGNYEQYFGPGTRLTVT.